A selection of T cell receptor beta chains follows, all from one sample in a study of regulatory T cells in long-lasting Graves disease. TCRdb re-called the multiplex PCR reads through MiXCR, storing one row per CDR3 protein. The data contain 350,000 to 500,000 distinct CDR3 sequences, roughly 21% of them singletons. The source material was peripheral blood mononuclear cells (PBMCs), sampled when the disease was refractory, from a patient treated with antithyroid drugs. These TCRs come from a female donor with Graves disease. CDR3s include the opening cysteine and the closing phenylalanine or tryptophan. The order of the fields is J gene, clone size, V gene, D gene, CDR3 protein, CDR3 DNA. A D gene is named only where the DNA matches it firmly. Where a row states a size, it is once, few, many or the class of an expanded clone; other rows omit it.

j_call: TRBJ2-1; clone_size: -; v_call: TRBV28; d_call: -; cdr3_aa: CASRRPGERAYNEQFF; cdr3_nt: TGTGCCAGCAGGCGACCGGGGGAGCGGGCGTACAATGAGCAGTTCTTC
j_call: TRBJ2-7; clone_size: many; v_call: TRBV7-9; d_call: -; cdr3_aa: CASSLVGAGKAYEQYF; cdr3_nt: TGTGCCAGCAGCTTAGTGGGAGCGGGCAAAGCCTACGAGCAGTACTTC
j_call: TRBJ2-7; clone_size: many; v_call: TRBV6-1; d_call: -; cdr3_aa: CASSESPGVYEQYF; cdr3_nt: TGTGCCAGCAGTGAAAGCCCGGGGGTATACGAGCAGTACTTC
j_call: TRBJ2-1; clone_size: -; v_call: TRBV12-3/TRBV12-4; d_call: TRBD1; cdr3_aa: CATTRQGLYNEQFF; cdr3_nt: TGTGCCACCACTCGACAGGGTCTCTACAATGAGCAGTTCTTC
j_call: TRBJ1-5; clone_size: -; v_call: TRBV30; d_call: -; cdr3_aa: CAWSTGGFQPQHF; cdr3_nt: TGTGCCTGGAGTACTGGAGGGTTTCAGCCCCAGCATTTT
j_call: TRBJ2-2; clone_size: -; v_call: TRBV6-1; d_call: TRBD2; cdr3_aa: CASSKKLAGASGELFF; cdr3_nt: TGTGCCAGCAGTAAGAAACTAGCGGGAGCCTCCGGGGAGCTGTTTTTT
j_call: TRBJ2-3; clone_size: -; v_call: TRBV28; d_call: TRBD2; cdr3_aa: CASSSGGVPDTQYF; cdr3_nt: TGTGCCAGCAGTTCGGGGGGAGTTCCAGATACGCAGTATTTT
j_call: TRBJ1-1; clone_size: many; v_call: TRBV12-3/TRBV12-4; d_call: -; cdr3_aa: CASSDKNTEAFF; cdr3_nt: TGTGCCAGCAGCGACAAGAACACTGAAGCTTTCTTT
j_call: TRBJ2-7; clone_size: many; v_call: TRBV28; d_call: TRBD2; cdr3_aa: CASSWGSGSISYEQYF; cdr3_nt: TGTGCCAGCAGTTGGGGGAGCGGGAGTATCTCCTACGAGCAGTACTTC
j_call: TRBJ1-2; clone_size: many; v_call: TRBV28; d_call: -; cdr3_aa: CASSLPRSAYGYTF; cdr3_nt: TGTGCCAGCAGTTTACCCAGGTCGGCCTATGGCTACACCTTC
j_call: TRBJ1-4; clone_size: many; v_call: TRBV5-6; d_call: TRBD1; cdr3_aa: CASSPYRQGGLNEKLFF; cdr3_nt: TGTGCCAGCAGCCCCTACCGACAGGGGGGCCTAAATGAAAAACTGTTTTTT
j_call: TRBJ2-2; clone_size: many; v_call: TRBV2; d_call: TRBD1; cdr3_aa: CASSEGQGRGTGELFF; cdr3_nt: TGTGCCAGCAGTGAAGGACAGGGGAGAGGCACCGGGGAGCTGTTTTTT
j_call: TRBJ1-5; clone_size: few; v_call: TRBV18; d_call: TRBD1; cdr3_aa: CASSISRDRIQPQHF; cdr3_nt: TGTGCCAGCTCAATATCTCGGGACAGGATTCAGCCCCAGCATTTT
j_call: TRBJ2-1; clone_size: many; v_call: TRBV28; d_call: TRBD1; cdr3_aa: CASSFRGHNEQFF; cdr3_nt: TGTGCCAGCAGTTTTAGGGGGCACAATGAGCAGTTCTTC
j_call: TRBJ1-4; clone_size: many; v_call: TRBV7-9; d_call: -; cdr3_aa: CASSATSGRQNEKLFF; cdr3_nt: TGTGCCAGCAGCGCGACGTCAGGGAGGCAGAATGAAAAACTGTTTTTT
j_call: TRBJ2-7; clone_size: many; v_call: TRBV20-1; d_call: TRBD2; cdr3_aa: CSASLWREVSYEQYF; cdr3_nt: TGCAGTGCTTCCCTATGGCGGGAGGTTTCCTACGAGCAGTACTTC
j_call: TRBJ2-7; clone_size: -; v_call: TRBV5-1; d_call: TRBD2; cdr3_aa: CASRRAGGPYEQYF; cdr3_nt: TGCGCCAGCAGGCGAGCGGGAGGGCCCTACGAGCAGTACTTC
j_call: TRBJ2-3; clone_size: -; v_call: TRBV11-2; d_call: -; cdr3_aa: CASSWGGSTDTQYF; cdr3_nt: TGTGCCAGCAGCTGGGGCGGTAGCACAGATACGCAGTATTTT
j_call: TRBJ1-5; clone_size: -; v_call: TRBV27; d_call: TRBD1; cdr3_aa: CASRSADRAGQPQHF; cdr3_nt: TGTGCCAGCAGGTCCGCGGACAGGGCTGGTCAGCCCCAGCATTTT
j_call: TRBJ2-2; clone_size: few; v_call: TRBV4-1; d_call: -; cdr3_aa: CASSPLRAELNTGELFF; cdr3_nt: TGCGCCAGCAGCCCCCTTCGAGCGGAGCTAAACACCGGGGAGCTGTTTTTT
j_call: TRBJ2-7; clone_size: many; v_call: TRBV12-3/TRBV12-4; d_call: TRBD2; cdr3_aa: CASSLRIAGAYEQYF; cdr3_nt: TGTGCCAGCAGTTTAAGGATAGCGGGAGCCTACGAGCAGTACTTC
j_call: TRBJ1-5; clone_size: -; v_call: TRBV20-1; d_call: TRBD1; cdr3_aa: CSARLGQGASQPQHF; cdr3_nt: TGCAGTGCTAGACTGGGACAGGGGGCTAGTCAGCCCCAGCATTTT
j_call: TRBJ2-5; clone_size: many; v_call: TRBV2; d_call: TRBD1; cdr3_aa: CASSGRGLTQYF; cdr3_nt: TGTGCCAGCAGTGGAAGGGGGCTGACCCAGTACTTC
j_call: TRBJ2-6; clone_size: -; v_call: TRBV7-8; d_call: -; cdr3_aa: CASSLSLGGANVLTF; cdr3_nt: TGTGCCAGCAGCTTATCTCTCGGTGGGGCCAACGTCCTGACTTTC
j_call: TRBJ2-1; clone_size: -; v_call: TRBV27; d_call: -; cdr3_aa: CASSATWDEQFF; cdr3_nt: TGTGCCAGCAGTGCCACTTGGGATGAGCAGTTCTTC
j_call: TRBJ1-1; clone_size: -; v_call: TRBV29-1; d_call: -; cdr3_aa: CSVGGWGTEAFF; cdr3_nt: TGCAGCGTTGGGGGTTGGGGGACTGAAGCTTTCTTT